The 24 T cell receptor beta chains below were found in one sample sequenced in a study of cytomegalovirus exposure and HLA in healthy donors. PCR used 60 Vbeta primers and 13 Jbeta primers. Libraries were prepared by immunoSEQ multiplex PCR; TCRdb keeps only in-frame clonotypes and omits some of them. Here the sample spans 100,000 to 150,000 clones, about 80% being singletons. The sample comprised PBMCs. These receptors originate from a man aged 30 to 39 in good health and CMV-seronegative.

The table lists this clone with a count of one. The rearrangement links TRBV5-1 to TRBJ2-3, with 13 nucleotides matching TRBD2. J lost 5 bases, V lost 7 bases, and 4 bases had no gene match. Per germline, CDR1 SGHRS and CDR2 YFSETQ. The CDR3 has 14 residues. CDR3 protein: CASSGTSGIDTQYF. CDR3 DNA: TGCGCCAGCTCCGGGACTAGCGGGATAGATACGCAGTATTTT.

The table lists this clone with a few counts. The J gene is TRBJ1-5, the V gene TRBV28, with 7 bases fitting TRBD1. CDR3 length equals 14 residues. V trimming: 6 bases; J trimming: 3 bases; junction bases outside the gene matches: 5. CDR1 and CDR2 from the germline V gene are MDHEN and SYDVKM. The CDR3 sequence is CASRTGQSNQPQHF. As DNA, the CDR3 is TGTGCCAGCAGGACGGGACAGTCCAATCAGCCCCAGCATTTT.

The chain is built from TRBV9 and TRBJ2-7; a weak D match, TRBD2 (6 bases). Trimming removed 2 bases from V and 0 bases from J, with 12 bases in between. Looked up from germline, CDR1 is SGDLS and CDR2 is YYNGEE. The CDR3 contains 15 residues. CDR3 region: CASSVNSGGSYEQYF. For the CDR3, the DNA is TGTGCCAGCAGCGTGAATAGCGGTGGCTCCTACGAGCAGTACTTC.

The V call is TRBV9, the J call TRBJ1-3, with TRBD1 identical over 7 bases. This CDR3 contains 17 residues. With 4 bases clipped from V and 0 bases from J, the junction kept 10 bases outside the gene matches. CDR1 is SGDLS, CDR2 YYNGEE, per germline. CDR3 DNA: TGTGCCAGCAGCCCCCAGACAGGGCTTGTCTCTGGAAACACCATATATTTT. Translated, it gives CASSPQTGLVSGNTIYF.

J is TRBJ2-1 and V is TRBV6-6, with TRBD2 matching 9 bases. V dropped 0 bases and J dropped 6; count of bases not matched to a gene: 3. This CDR3 has 15 residues. Germline assignment: CDR1 MNHNY and CDR2 SVGAGI (reference sequence). The CDR3 loop is CASSYSVAGANEQFF. The CDR3 bases are TGTGCCAGCAGTTACTCGGTAGCGGGAGCCAATGAGCAGTTCTTC.

The chain couples TRBV9 to TRBJ1-1, with a possible D match to TRBD1 (5 bases). V gave up 3 bases and J gave up 1 base, with 13 bases separating them. The length of the CDR3 is 15 residues. Germline CDR1 is SGDLS and CDR2 is YYNGEE. CDR3 in amino acids: CASSGGVFWNTEAFF. The CDR3 region has the DNA TGTGCCAGCAGCGGGGGGGTTTTTTGGAACACTGAAGCTTTCTTT. Full variable domain (remainder filled in from reference TRBV9 and TRBJ1-1): DSGVTQTPKHLITATGQRVTLRCSPRSGDLSVYWYQQSLDQGLQFLIQYYNGEERAKGNILERFSAQQFPDLHSELNLSSLELGDSALYFCASSGGVFWNTEAFFGQGTRLTVV.

The chain has TRBV5-4 and TRBJ2-4; 8 bases map to TRBD1. CDR1 and CDR2 from the germline V gene are SGHNT and YYREEE (reference sequence). The CDR3 totals 18 residues. With V trimmed by 4 bases and J by 3 bases, 15 bases remained unmatched. CDR3: CASSQDRVRGSDKNIQYF. DNA of the CDR3: TGTGCCAGCAGCCAGGACAGGGTGAGAGGGTCCGACAAAAACATTCAGTACTTC.

This clone was detected only a few times. The chain joins TRBV5-4 to TRBJ2-3, with TRBD1 matching over 10 bases. The length of the CDR3 is 14 residues. Germline V gene data show CDR1 as SGHNT and CDR2 as YYREEE (reference sequence). V lost 4 bases, J lost 6 bases, and 5 bases stayed unmatched. The CDR3 is CASSVDRGSDTQYF. CDR3 DNA sequence: TGTGCCAGCAGCGTGGACAGGGGGTCCGATACGCAGTATTTT.

This rearrangement joins TRBV7-2 to TRBJ2-7; 14 nucleotides align to TRBD2. The CDR3 contains 19 residues. Per germline, CDR1 SGHTA and CDR2 FQGNSA. V shed 5 bases and J 2 bases; nucleotides not matched to a gene: 14. CDR3 DNA sequence: TGTGCCAGCAGCCCAACCCCCGGGACTAGCGGGAGACCTACCTACGAGCAGTACTTC. Amino acids: CASSPTPGTSGRPTYEQYF.

The chain combines TRBV18 with TRBJ1-5, with a possible D match to TRBD1 (6 bases). V lost 6 bases and J 2 bases, leaving 17 bases between the germline ends. CDR1 and CDR2 (germline): KGHSH, LQKENI. The CDR3 has 16 residues. CDR3 protein: CASSPGTTSRNQPQHF. In DNA, the CDR3 is TGTGCCAGCTCCCCCGGGACAACAAGTCGCAATCAGCCCCAGCATTTT.

The chain employs TRBV19 and TRBJ2-1; 8 bases agree with TRBD2. CDR1 is LNHDA and CDR2 is SQIVND in the germline V gene (reference sequence). With V trimmed by 7 bases and J by 8 bases, 13 bases remained unmatched. The CDR3 contains 15 residues. The CDR3 DNA follows: TGTGCCAGTACCCGGGGGGGCAGGGCGCTCGATGAGCAGTTCTTC. This encodes CASTRGGRALDEQFF.

The V call is TRBV4-1, the J call TRBJ2-7; TRBD2 aligns across 12 bases. The CDR3 contains 15 residues. V lost 5 bases to trimming and J lost 6 bases; unmatched junction nucleotides: 8. Germline V gene data show CDR1 as MGHRA and CDR2 as YSYEKL. This CDR3 reads CASSDAGLAGSEQYF. Written as DNA, the CDR3 is TGCGCCAGCAGCGACGCGGGACTAGCGGGTTCCGAGCAGTACTTC.

The rearrangement joins TRBV19 to TRBJ2-3; the D gene is possibly TRBD2 (5 bases). The germline V gene encodes CDR1 LNHDA and CDR2 SQIVND (reference sequence). The CDR3 covers 16 residues. Trimming cost V 4 bases and J 0 bases, with 14 bases left between them. For the CDR3, the DNA is TGTGCCAGTAGTACCCTAATAGCGACGAGCACAGATACGCAGTATTTT. Its translation is CASSTLIATSTDTQYF. Drawing the rest from reference TRBV19 and TRBJ2-3, the complete variable domain is DGGITQSPKYLFRKEGQNVTLSCEQNLNHDAMYWYRQDPGQGLRLIYYSQIVNDFQKGDIAEGYSVSREKKESFPLTVTSAQKNPTAFYLCASSTLIATSTDTQYFGPGTRLTVL.

V is TRBV7-3 and J is TRBJ1-2; D not certain. CDR3 length: 13 amino acids. Per the germline V gene, CDR1 is SGHTA and CDR2 is FQGTGA. V dropped 2 bases and J dropped 8 bases, with 12 bases sitting between them. CDR3 in amino acids: CASSLGPLGGYTF. CDR3 bases: TGTGCCAGCAGCTTAGGGCCTCTTGGGGGCTACACCTTC.

The J gene is TRBJ1-2, the V gene TRBV9, with D tentatively TRBD1 (5 bases). The germline V gene encodes CDR1 SGDLS and CDR2 YYNGEE. This CDR3 comprises 15 residues. V gave up 2 bases and J gave up 4 bases, with 15 bases separating them. The chain's CDR3 is CASSVWSQGGYGYTF. The CDR3, as DNA: TGTGCCAGCAGCGTTTGGTCCCAGGGAGGCTATGGCTACACCTTC.

V is TRBV18 and J is TRBJ2-7, with 8 bases that match TRBD1. Germline CDR1 reads KGHSH; CDR2 reads LQKENI. V shed 6 bases, J shed 6 bases, and the junction held 19 bases outside the gene matches. This CDR3 is built from 17 residues. CDR3 DNA sequence: TGTGCCAGCTCCTCGATTCCGGGACAGGTTTCTTGGAGCGAGCAGTACTTC. It yields the protein CASSSIPGQVSWSEQYF.

With regard to this clone: A read error may produce the germline difference seen at one junction end. The V gene is TRBV6-5, the J gene TRBJ1-2, with a weak D call TRBD1 (6 bases). This CDR3 is built from 14 residues. CDR1 is MNHEY and CDR2 is SVGAGI in the germline V gene. As DNA, the CDR3 is TGTGCCAGCAGTTACGGACAGACTAACTATGGCTACCCCTTC. This encodes CASSYGQTNYGYPF.

Written as DNA, the CDR3 is TGTGCCACCAGCAGAGATCGCGACAGGGTCTATGGCTACACCTTC. This translates into CATSRDRDRVYGYTF. The rearrangement joins TRBV15 to TRBJ1-2, with 7 bases fitting TRBD1. The CDR3 is made up of 15 amino acids. Germline V gives CDR1 LNHNV, CDR2 YYDKDF (reference sequence). With 0 bases clipped from V and 4 bases from J, the junction kept 5 bases outside the gene matches.

CDR3 DNA: TGTGCCAGCAGCAAAGAGTTGCCCGGGACTACCCCAGCCGGGGAGCTGTTTTTT. Protein product: CASSKELPGTTPAGELFF. V usage is TRBV21-1 and J usage is TRBJ2-2; TRBD2, the table's D call, lacks a check against the DNA. TRBV21-1 is given as a pseudogene. The CDR3 has 18 amino acids.

V and J are TRBV9 and TRBJ1-1; 7 bases agree with TRBD1. The CDR3 loop spans 13 amino acids. Per germline, CDR1 SGDLS and CDR2 YYNGEE. V was pared by 4 bases and J by 6 bases, with 6 bases of the junction left unmatched. The CDR3 protein is CASSSPGTAEAFF. The DNA of the CDR3 is TGTGCCAGCAGCAGTCCCGGGACAGCTGAAGCTTTCTTT.

The chain couples TRBV27 to TRBJ1-1; 7 positions agree with TRBD1. Unmatched junction bases numbered 9, after V lost 7 bases and J lost 4 bases. Germline loops: CDR1 MNHEY, CDR2 SMNVEV (reference sequence). CDR3 length: 14 amino acids. CDR3 nucleotides: TGTGCCAGCAACCAGGGGGAATGGGGCACTGAAGCTTTCTTT. Encoded protein: CASNQGEWGTEAFF.

This clone was observed a few times. The genes are TRBV2 and TRBJ1-3; 8 nucleotides match TRBD1. CDR1 is SNHLY, CDR2 FYNNEI, per germline. CDR3 size: 13 residues. With 8 bases clipped from V and 3 bases from J, the junction kept 3 bases outside the gene matches. The CDR3 is CASQGAGGNTIYF. CDR3 bases: TGTGCCAGCCAGGGGGCAGGTGGAAACACCATATATTTT.

The chain recombines TRBV5-6 with TRBJ1-1, with D perhaps TRBD1 (5 bases). Germline V gene data show CDR1 as SGHDT and CDR2 as YYEEEE. V was trimmed by 1 base and J by 6 bases, leaving 7 bases between them. The CDR3 runs 12 residues. CDR3 coding DNA: TGTGCCAGCAGCTTGATGACAGCTGAAGCTTTCTTT. It translates to CASSLMTAEAFF.

V gene TRBV25-1 combines with J gene TRBJ2-2, with 10 nucleotides matching TRBD1. The germline gives CDR1 MGHDK, CDR2 SYGVNS. Trimming took 4 bases from V and 3 from J; bases not matched to a gene: 5. The CDR3 is 16 amino acids. The CDR3 loop reads CASSGGQGRYTGELFF. CDR3 bases: TGTGCCAGCAGTGGGGGACAGGGGCGATACACCGGGGAGCTGTTTTTT.